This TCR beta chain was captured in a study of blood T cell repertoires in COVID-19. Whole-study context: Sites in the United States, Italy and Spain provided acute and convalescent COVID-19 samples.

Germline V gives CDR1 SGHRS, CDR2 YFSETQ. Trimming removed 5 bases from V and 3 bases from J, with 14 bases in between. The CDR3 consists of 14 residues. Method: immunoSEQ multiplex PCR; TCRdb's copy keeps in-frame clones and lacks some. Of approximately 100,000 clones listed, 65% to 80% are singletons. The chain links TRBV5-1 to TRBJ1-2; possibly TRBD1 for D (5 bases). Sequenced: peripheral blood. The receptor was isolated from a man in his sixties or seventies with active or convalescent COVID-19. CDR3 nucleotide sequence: TGCGCCAGCAGACCTGGCGGGGGAGACTATGGCTACACCTTC. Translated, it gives CASRPGGGDYGYTF. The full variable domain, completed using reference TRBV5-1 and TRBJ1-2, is KAGVTQTPRYLIKTRGQQVTLSCSPISGHRSVSWYQQTPGQGLQFLFEYFSETQRNKGNFPGRFSGRQFSNSRSEMNVSTLELGDSALYLCASRPGGGDYGYTFGSGTRLTVV.